The T cell receptor (beta chain) under discussion was sequenced for a study of T cell changes during pregnancy in multiple sclerosis. TCRdb's table, derived via immunoSEQ multiplex PCR, lists solely in-frame clones and lacks some. The sample lists 90,000 to 120,000 clones, 80% to 95% occurring once. Trimming pared 2 bases from V and 5 bases from J, leaving 6 bases between. The germline V gene has CDR1 LNHDA and CDR2 SQIVND (reference sequence). The CDR3 consists of 12 residues. The material sequenced was peripheral blood, taken in the third trimester of pregnancy. The chain carries TRBV19 and TRBJ1-1; D might be TRBD1 (5 bases). The source is a female donor in good health, enrolled as a control in a pregnancy study. This CDR3 reads CASSIQGTEAFF. CDR3 bases: TGTGCCAGTAGTATACAGGGAACTGAAGCTTTCTTT.